This T cell receptor (beta chain) came from a study of T cell responses to AZD1222 COVID-19 vaccine. Profiled with immunoSEQ multiplex PCR; TCRdb holds only in-frame clones, not every one. This table holds 80,000 to 95,000 clones, less than 95% found once. Broader study findings: Clonal diversity was possibly underestimated; the donors were predominantly white British and more often female.

V dropped 4 bases and J dropped 4; count of bases not matched to a gene: 7. The germline CDR1 and CDR2 sequences are SGHDT and YYEEEE. The CDR3 has 14 residues. With respect to this clone: The antigen remains undetermined.

This clonotype was obtained from an adult who received the AZD1222 COVID-19 vaccine. This specimen was peripheral blood, taken 28 days after the second AZD1222 dose. The V gene is TRBV5-6, the J gene TRBJ2-5, with 7 bases matching TRBD1. In DNA form, the CDR3 reads TGTGCCAGCAGCCGGACGACAGGGATAGAGACCCAGTACTTC. It is translated as CASSRTTGIETQYF. The full variable domain, rest sourced from reference TRBV5-6 and TRBJ2-5, is DAGVTQSPTHLIKTRGQQVTLRCSPKSGHDTVSWYQQALGQGPQFIFQYYEEEERQRGNFPDRFSGHQFPNYSSELNVNALLLGDSALYLCASSRTTGIETQYFGPGTRLLVL.